The T cell receptor (beta chain) under discussion was sequenced for a study of T cell repertoires in cytomegalovirus infection. TCRdb re-derived calls from the reads in MiXCR, one entry per CDR3 protein. There are approximately 630,000 distinct CDR3 sequences in the sample; roughly 24% occur only once, and around 8% lies in the top ten. In its sample, this clonotype was seen many times. The CDR3 contains 15 residues. Germline CDR1 MGHRA, CDR2 YSYEKL. With 3 bases removed from V and 0 bases from J, the gap between germline ends came to 12 bases. Sample: CD8+ T cells from PBMCs. This clonotype was sampled from a human donor in good health (CMV status not recorded). Some clones in this sample may be carry-over from other donors' samples. J is TRBJ2-7 and V is TRBV4-1; possibly TRBD2 for D (6 bases). DNA for the CDR3: TGCGCCAGCAGCCATCGGGACGGGAGCTCCTACGAGCAGTACTTC. This codes for CASSHRDGSSYEQYF.